What follows are 25 T cell receptor beta chains derived from one specimen sequenced in a study of T cell repertoires in cytomegalovirus infection. MiXCR was run by TCRdb on the reads, yielding one entry per CDR3 protein. The repertoire holds fewer than 400,000 distinct CDR3 sequences, with around 18% as singletons. The specimen was PBMCs. These receptors all stem from a human donor in good health (CMV status not recorded). Some clones in this sample may be carry-over from other donors' samples.

This clonotype showed up just a few times. The genes are TRBV20-1 and TRBJ2-3; 8 bases match TRBD2. Germline V lookup: CDR1 DFQATT, CDR2 SNEGSKA (reference sequence). With 4 bases clipped from V and 2 bases from J, the junction kept 8 bases outside the gene matches. This CDR3 has 15 amino acids. CDR3 nucleotides: TGCAGTGCTACGGGGCGGGGGGCCCACACAGATACGCAGTATTTT. This sequence encodes CSATGRGAHTDTQYF.

In its sample, this clonotype was seen many times. The chain couples TRBV7-2 to TRBJ2-1; 9 nucleotides line up with TRBD2. Germline CDR1 SGHTA, CDR2 FQGNSA. The CDR3 runs to 15 residues. With 5 bases clipped from V and 8 bases from J, the junction kept 10 bases outside the gene matches. Here the CDR3 DNA reads TGTGCCAGCAGCCTTAGGGCGGGGGGGTCAGATGAGCAGTTCTTC. Translating it yields CASSLRAGGSDEQFF. Drawing the rest from reference TRBV7-2 and TRBJ2-1, the complete variable domain is GAGVSQSPSNKVTEKGKDVELRCDPISGHTALYWYRQSLGQGLEFLIYFQGNSAPDKSGLPSDRFSAERTGGSVSTLTIQRTQQEDSAVYLCASSLRAGGSDEQFFGPGTRLTVL.

The V gene is TRBV6-2 or TRBV6-3, the J gene TRBJ2-1; 11 bases fit TRBD2. Trimming took 8 bases from V and 4 from J; bases not matched to a gene: 10. This CDR3 is 16 amino acids long. Germline CDR1 is MNHEY and CDR2 is SVGEGT. The CDR3 loop is CASYGAGTSGYNEQFF. CDR3 DNA: TGTGCCAGCTATGGCGCGGGGACTAGCGGATACAATGAGCAGTTCTTC.

The rearrangement uses TRBV7-9 and TRBJ2-1, with a tentative D call TRBD2 (5 bases). Trimming cost V 1 base and J 8 bases, with 12 bases left between them. The germline CDR1 and CDR2 sequences are SEHNR and FQNEAQ (reference sequence). This CDR3 spans 14 amino acids. The CDR3 nucleotides are TGTGCCAGCAGCTTAGGAGGGAGTGTGGATGAGCAGTTCTTC. Protein product: CASSLGGSVDEQFF.

J is TRBJ2-1 and V is TRBV28, with D perhaps TRBD1 (6 bases). Trimming left V 4 bases short and J 8 bases short, with 15 bases between. Germline assignment: CDR1 MDHEN and CDR2 SYDVKM. CDR3 length equals 14 residues. CDR3 nucleotides: TGTGCCAGCAGTTCCCAGTACAGGGATGATGAGCAGTTCTTC. It is translated as CASSSQYRDDEQFF.

This chain connects TRBV18 to TRBJ2-7; D perhaps matches TRBD1 (6 bases). The CDR3 sequence is 15 residues long. V shed 1 base and J shed 2 bases, with 12 bases lying between them. CDR1 is KGHSH and CDR2 is LQKENI in the germline V gene. The CDR3 DNA is TGTGCCAGCTCACCACTCCCCCAGGGGACCTACGAGCAGTACTTC. Protein product: CASSPLPQGTYEQYF.

This clonotype was observed at least ten times. V is TRBV4-1 and J is TRBJ2-7; D is tentatively TRBD1 or TRBD2 (5 bases each). Germline V gene data show CDR1 as MGHRA and CDR2 as YSYEKL. The CDR3 runs 14 residues. The V and J ends lost 3 bases and 2 bases respectively, with 11 bases between them. The CDR3 protein is CASSQGTGTYEQYF. The CDR3 nucleotides read TGCGCCAGCAGCCAGGGGACGGGTACCTACGAGCAGTACTTC.

This clonotype has ten or more counts. This sequence joins TRBV11-2 and TRBJ2-1, with 7 bases matching TRBD1. The trim removed 1 base at V and 7 bases at J, leaving 7 bases unmatched. Germline V gives CDR1 SGHAT, CDR2 FQNNGV. CDR3 length: 15 residues. The CDR3 DNA reads as TGTGCCAGCAGCTTAGTCGTGCAGGGGGTAAATGAGCAGTTCTTC. The encoded protein is CASSLVVQGVNEQFF.

This chain joins TRBV19 and TRBJ2-2, with 7 bases fitting TRBD2. The length of the CDR3 is 16 residues. The V and J ends lost 5 bases and 1 base, in that order; junction bases with no gene match: 7. The germline CDR1 and CDR2 sequences are LNHDA and SQIVND (reference sequence). The CDR3 protein is CASSSPRTRNTGELFF. The CDR3 DNA sequence: TGTGCCAGTAGTTCCCCCCGGACTAGGAACACCGGGGAGCTGTTTTTT. The full variable domain, in which reference TRBV19 and TRBJ2-2 provide the parts outside the CDR3, is DGGITQSPKYLFRKEGQNVTLSCEQNLNHDAMYWYRQDPGQGLRLIYYSQIVNDFQKGDIAEGYSVSREKKESFPLTVTSAQKNPTAFYLCASSSPRTRNTGELFFGEGSRLTVL.

Here the CDR3 reads CASSDQGSQPQHF. The DNA of the CDR3 is TGTGCCAGCAGTGATCAGGGGAGTCAGCCCCAGCATTTT. This sequence joins TRBV25-1 and TRBJ1-5; possibly TRBD1 for D (6 bases). Germline lookup yields CDR1 MGHDK and CDR2 SYGVNS. V lost 3 bases and J lost 6, with 9 bases in between. This CDR3 spans 13 amino acids.

The genes are TRBV6-6 and TRBJ2-2, with no clear D. The V gene's germline CDR1 is MNHNY and CDR2 SVGAGI (reference sequence). With 0 bases removed from V and 6 bases from J, the gap between germline ends came to 14 bases. This CDR3 has 16 residues. This CDR3 is CASSYSRGLMAGELFF. The CDR3 nucleotides read TGTGCCAGCAGTTACTCTCGAGGATTGATGGCCGGGGAGCTGTTTTTT.

The chain carries TRBV20-1 and TRBJ1-2; a weak D match, TRBD1 (6 bases). V gave up 6 bases and J gave up 0 bases, with 14 bases separating them. Germline assignment: CDR1 DFQATT and CDR2 SNEGSKA (reference sequence). This CDR3 spans 14 amino acids. The DNA of the CDR3 is TGCAGTGCCCGGGACACCCTAGCTAACTATGGCTACACCTTC. Translation gives CSARDTLANYGYTF.

The sample holds many counts of this clonotype. The chain employs TRBV12-3 or TRBV12-4 and TRBJ1-1; TRBD1 might be the D (6 bases). The CDR3 runs 13 residues. Trimming cost V 6 bases and J 1 base, with 9 bases left between them. Here the CDR3 DNA reads TGTGCCAGCAGACGGGACACGAACACTGAAGCTTTCTTT. Protein: CASRRDTNTEAFF.

Turning to this clonotype: The CDR3 does not end in the conserved phenylalanine or tryptophan, so this is likely a read error. The chain employs TRBV4-1 and TRBJ2-7; D possibly corresponds to TRBD2 (5 bases). Germline CDR1 MGHRA, CDR2 YSYEKL. This CDR3 has 15 residues. V was shortened by 4 bases and J by 1 base, with 14 bases between the two germline ends. The DNA of the CDR3 is TGCGCCAGCAGCCTAAAACTAGAAAGGTCCTACGAGCAGTACTTA. Its protein is CASSLKLERSYEQYL.

This clonotype was seen many times. The chain is built from TRBV7-6 and TRBJ1-3, with 7 bases that match TRBD1. Germline values: CDR1 SGHVS, CDR2 FNYEAQ. Trimming removed 5 bases from V and 0 bases from J; junction bases left unmatched: 13. The length of the CDR3 is 18 residues. The CDR3 loop is CASSNRPGQDVSGNTIYF. The CDR3 region has the DNA TGTGCCAGCAGCAACAGACCCGGACAGGATGTCTCTGGAAACACCATATATTTT.

The chain carries TRBV5-3 and TRBJ1-1; the match to TRBD1 covers 7 bases. TRBV5-3 is noted as an ORF with a role that remains uncertain. Trimming at V came to 8 bases and at J to 7 bases, leaving 20 bases not matched to a gene. The CDR3 contains 16 residues. This CDR3 reads CASSVRRIRGVLEAFF. The CDR3 coding sequence is TGTGCCAGCAGCGTGAGAAGAATCAGGGGGGTGCTTGAAGCTTTCTTT.

The J gene is TRBJ2-5, the V gene TRBV11-2; possible D gene TRBD2, 6 bases. The length of the CDR3 is 16 residues. The V gene lost 0 bases and the J gene lost 0 bases, with 11 bases spanning the gap. The germline CDR1 and CDR2 sequences are SGHAT and FQNNGV. CDR3 in amino acids: CASSLDRGSYQETQYF. The CDR3 DNA follows: TGTGCCAGCAGCTTAGATCGGGGGAGCTACCAAGAGACCCAGTACTTC.

This clonotype was seen only a few times. This rearrangement joins TRBV28 to TRBJ2-5; the D call may be TRBD1 or TRBD2 (5 bases each). The CDR3 runs to 12 residues. V dropped 6 bases and J dropped 12 bases, with 17 bases sitting between them. Germline CDR1 and CDR2: MDHEN and SYDVKM. This chain's CDR3 is CASRPTRGLEYF. The CDR3 DNA reads as TGTGCCAGCAGACCGACCCGGGGCTTGGAGTACTTC.

Of note for this clonotype: Possible read error: a much larger clone is one base away. The V gene is TRBV11-2, the J gene TRBJ2-1; a weak D match, TRBD2 (6 bases). CDR3 length: 16 amino acids. The germline CDR1 and CDR2 sequences are SGHAT and FQNNGV. CDR3 residues: CASSLEGLKSYNDQFF. CDR3 DNA: TGTGCCAGCAGCTTAGAGGGACTCAAGTCCTACAATGATCAGTTCTTC. Full variable domain (remainder filled in from reference TRBV11-2 and TRBJ2-1): EAGVAQSPRYKIIEKRQSVAFWCNPISGHATLYWYQQILGQGPKLLIQFQNNGVVDDSQLPKDRFSAERLKGVDSTLKIQPAKLEDSAVYLCASSLEGLKSYNDQFFGPGTRLTVL.

This clonotype has ten or more counts. The chain combines TRBV24-1 with TRBJ2-2, with TRBD1 matching 7 bases. This CDR3 contains 14 residues. V lost 5 bases and J lost 1; bases outside the gene matches: 0. Germline-derived CDR1 and CDR2 are KGHDR and SFDVKD. CDR3 sequence: CATSGTGNTGELFF. For the CDR3, the DNA is TGTGCCACCAGTGGGACAGGGAACACCGGGGAGCTGTTTTTT.

At least ten counts were recorded for this clonotype. This chain uses TRBV29-1 with TRBJ1-1, with D possibly matching TRBD1 (5 bases). CDR1 is SQVTM and CDR2 is ANQGSEA in the germline V gene. Trimming took 0 bases from V and 13 from J, leaving 9 bases between them. The CDR3 has 10 amino acids. The CDR3: CSVEDEGYFF. The CDR3 DNA follows: TGCAGCGTTGAAGACGAGGGGTATTTCTTT.

This clonotype has just a few counts. CDR3 DNA: TGTGCCAGCAGTCCAAGACAGTCTGGAAACACCATATATTTT. This sequence encodes CASSPRQSGNTIYF. The chain recombines TRBV27 with TRBJ1-3, with D perhaps TRBD1 (5 bases). Trimming stripped 5 bases from V and 1 base from J, with 9 bases between. This CDR3 is built from 14 residues. Germline V gene lookup returns CDR1 MNHEY and CDR2 SMNVEV (reference sequence).

The gene calls are TRBV11-2 and TRBJ2-2, with 8 bases lining up with TRBD1. Germline V lookup: CDR1 SGHAT, CDR2 FQNNGV. The CDR3 consists of 18 residues. V lost 4 bases, J lost 2 bases, and 12 bases stayed unmatched. The CDR3 reads CASSSRDRTTTNTGELFF. The CDR3 region has the DNA TGTGCCAGCAGCTCCCGGGACAGGACTACGACCAACACCGGGGAGCTGTTTTTT.

The rearrangement uses TRBV29-1 and TRBJ2-7, with TRBD1 matching over 7 bases. V shed 6 bases, J shed 2 bases, and the junction held 7 bases outside the gene matches. Germline V gene lookup returns CDR1 SQVTM and CDR2 ANQGSEA. This CDR3 contains 13 residues. The DNA of the CDR3 is TGCAGCGTGATACAGGGGACCCCCTACGAGCAGTACTTC. Protein: CSVIQGTPYEQYF.

V gene TRBV2 combines with J gene TRBJ2-1, with D possibly TRBD1 on 5 matching bases. V gave up 4 bases and J gave up 9 bases, with 13 bases separating them. The length of the CDR3 is 13 residues. The germline CDR1 and CDR2 sequences are SNHLY and FYNNEI. CDR3 DNA sequence: TGTGCCAGCAGTGTGGGAACAGGCGGTGAGCAGTTCTTC. Protein: CASSVGTGGEQFF.